Shown below are 25 T cell receptor beta chains from a single sample sequenced in a study of T-cell reconstitution after alpha-beta-depleted transplantation in children. Unique molecular identifiers were incorporated when the TCRbeta library was constructed. Each CDR3 protein is one row after TCRdb ran MiXCR on the PCR reads. Among approximately 97,000 distinct CDR3 sequences listed, around 7.8% were seen once. The sample consisted of PBMCs, taken before TCRalphabeta/CD19-depleted stem cell transplant. The receptor set was obtained from a boy aged 2-9 years with acute lymphoblastic leukemia, due to receive a stem cell transplant.

The chain couples TRBV7-6 to TRBJ2-7, with TRBD2 matching 7 bases. Germline V gene sequence: CDR1 SGHVS, CDR2 FNYEAQ. The CDR3 loop spans 16 amino acids. Trimming took 3 bases from V and 0 from J; bases not matched to a gene: 8. This CDR3 is CASSLLGRGSSYEQYF. The CDR3 coding sequence is TGTGCCAGCAGCTTGTTAGGGCGGGGGAGCTCCTACGAGCAGTACTTC.

This chain connects TRBV5-6 to TRBJ2-2; the D gene is possibly TRBD2 (7 bases). Germline-derived CDR1 and CDR2 are SGHDT and YYEEEE. V was cut by 4 bases and J by 5 bases, with 18 bases left in between. The CDR3 is made up of 16 amino acids. The CDR3 region is CASSRFTGRGTGELFF. As DNA, the CDR3 is TGTGCCAGCAGCCGCTTTACAGGGAGGGGGACCGGGGAGCTGTTTTTT.

This clonotype was picked up many times. CDR3 region: CASSPPNQETQYF. The CDR3 nucleotides read TGTGCCAGCAGTCCCCCTAACCAAGAGACCCAGTACTTC. The chain is built from TRBV12-3 or TRBV12-4 and TRBJ2-5; D uncertain. V gave up 5 bases and J gave up 0 bases, with 7 bases separating them. The CDR3 has 13 residues.

This clonotype was detected ten times or more. The rearrangement links TRBV20-1 to TRBJ2-7; D is tentatively TRBD1 or TRBD2 (5 bases each). Trimming pared 1 base from V and 1 base from J, leaving 17 bases between. In germline, CDR1 is DFQATT, CDR2 SNEGSKA (reference sequence). The CDR3 length is 16 residues. This CDR3 is CSARGSGHWGSYEQYF. CDR3 sequence (DNA): TGCAGTGCTAGAGGCAGCGGACACTGGGGATCCTACGAGCAGTACTTC.

The chain links TRBV6-5 to TRBJ2-3; a weak D match, TRBD1 (5 bases). The germline V gene has CDR1 MNHEY and CDR2 SVGAGI. The CDR3 totals 13 residues. V dropped 6 bases and J dropped 4 bases, with 11 bases sitting between them. The CDR3 protein is CASRMGPADTQYF. The CDR3 region has the DNA TGTGCCAGCAGAATGGGGCCTGCAGATACGCAGTATTTT.

V is TRBV6-1 and J is TRBJ2-2, with D possibly matching TRBD2 (5 bases). V was pared by 6 bases and J by 1 base, with 9 bases between. Germline values: CDR1 MNHNS, CDR2 SASEGT. The CDR3 sequence is 14 residues long. The CDR3 spells CASRDFKNTGELFF. CDR3 DNA: TGTGCCAGCAGGGACTTTAAGAACACCGGGGAGCTGTTTTTT.

This clonotype was detected ten times or more. The genes are TRBV18 and TRBJ2-7; 9 positions agree with TRBD1. There are 14 residues in the CDR3. CDR1 is KGHSH, CDR2 LQKENI, per germline. Trimming at V came to 0 bases and at J to 5 bases, leaving 2 bases not matched to a gene. Here the CDR3 reads CASSPPGQGHEQYF. CDR3 sequence (DNA): TGTGCCAGCTCACCACCGGGACAGGGCCACGAGCAGTACTTC.

The gene calls are TRBV28 and TRBJ1-6; D is unresolved. Trimming removed 6 bases at V and 9 bases at J, with 12 bases between. The germline V gene has CDR1 MDHEN and CDR2 SYDVKM. The CDR3 length is 13 residues. CDR3: CASRSIHGSPLHF. Here the CDR3 DNA reads TGTGCCAGCAGGTCCATACACGGTTCACCCCTCCACTTT.

The chain uses TRBV20-1 and TRBJ1-2, with D hard to call. The CDR3 is made up of 13 amino acids. Deletions cut 4 bases from V and 5 bases from J, with 14 bases between. Per germline, CDR1 DFQATT and CDR2 SNEGSKA (reference sequence). CDR3 in amino acids: CSATGRSGYGYTF. CDR3 nucleotides: TGCAGTGCTACCGGACGGTCGGGATATGGCTACACCTTC.

This clonotype showed up just a few times. This chain connects TRBV12-3 or TRBV12-4 to TRBJ2-2, with 11 bases that match TRBD1. CDR3 length: 15 amino acids. The junction had 4 bases not matched to a gene; V was cut back by 5 bases and J by 5 bases. CDR3 protein: CASSNRDRGTGELFF. CDR3 in DNA: TGTGCCAGCAGTAACCGGGACAGGGGGACCGGGGAGCTGTTTTTT.

This rearrangement joins TRBV7-9 to TRBJ1-4, with D maybe TRBD1 (6 bases). The V gene lost 3 bases and the J gene lost 4 bases, with 12 bases spanning the gap. Germline V gives CDR1 SEHNR, CDR2 FQNEAQ (reference sequence). The CDR3 runs 15 residues. The CDR3: CASSLWTDFNEKLFF. DNA for the CDR3: TGTGCCAGCAGCTTGTGGACAGATTTTAATGAAAAACTGTTTTTT. Based on the CDR3 plus reference TRBV7-9 and TRBJ1-4, the full variable domain is DTGVSQNPRHKITKRGQNVTFRCDPISEHNRLYWYRQTLGQGPEFLTYFQNEAQLEKSRLLSDRFSAERPKGSFSTLEIQRTEQGDSAMYLCASSLWTDFNEKLFFGSGTQLSVL.

In this sample, this clonotype turned up a few times. The CDR3 region has the DNA TGTGCCACCAGCAGAGGACTAGCGGGGGGGCGGACTAGCACAGATACGCAGTATTTT. Translation gives CATSRGLAGGRTSTDTQYF. V and J are TRBV15 and TRBJ2-3; 14 bases line up with TRBD2. Trimming took 1 base from V and 0 from J; bases not matched to a gene: 6. The CDR3 sequence is 19 residues long. CDR1 and CDR2 (germline): LNHNV, YYDKDF (reference sequence).

In its sample, this clonotype was seen many times. This CDR3 reads CASSPAWSRGNTIYF. The CDR3, as DNA: TGTGCCAGCAGCCCTGCCTGGTCCCGAGGAAACACCATATATTTT. The chain couples TRBV12-3 or TRBV12-4 to TRBJ1-3, with D hard to call. The V end lost 6 bases, the J end lost 4 bases, and 16 bases lay between the germline ends. The CDR3 has 15 residues.

This clonotype was found many times. V and J are TRBV20-1 and TRBJ1-6; perhaps TRBD1 as D (5 bases). Per germline, CDR1 DFQATT and CDR2 SNEGSKA (reference sequence). V lost 5 bases and J 4 bases, leaving 15 bases between the germline ends. This CDR3 comprises 15 residues. As DNA, the CDR3 is TGCAGTGCTGTCGCCGGGACGGCGTATAATTCACCCCTCCACTTT. This sequence encodes CSAVAGTAYNSPLHF.

Many counts were recorded for this clonotype. The chain employs TRBV5-1 and TRBJ2-1, with 7 bases identical to TRBD1. Germline loops: CDR1 SGHRS, CDR2 YFSETQ. With 7 bases clipped from V and 4 bases from J, the junction kept 8 bases outside the gene matches. This CDR3 is 14 amino acids long. Here the CDR3 reads CASCPGTDYNEQFF. CDR3 sequence (DNA): TGCGCCAGCTGCCCCGGGACAGATTACAATGAGCAGTTCTTC.

This clonotype was recorded many times. V is TRBV5-1 and J is TRBJ1-2, with D unresolved. Per germline, CDR1 SGHRS and CDR2 YFSETQ. The CDR3 runs 12 residues. V lost 0 bases, J lost 8 bases, and 8 bases lay in between. CDR3 sequence reads: CASSLDLGGYTF. The CDR3 region has the DNA TGCGCCAGCAGCTTGGACCTCGGGGGCTACACCTTC.

This clonotype was seen a few times. V is TRBV19 and J is TRBJ1-5, with D perhaps matching TRBD1 (5 bases). The V end was cut by 7 bases, the J end by 5 bases, with 18 bases between. Germline lookup yields CDR1 LNHDA and CDR2 SQIVND (reference sequence). The CDR3 spans 15 residues. The CDR3 is CASIPGRAQDQPQHF. CDR3 bases: TGTGCCAGTATCCCCGGCAGGGCGCAGGATCAGCCCCAGCATTTT.

There are many counts of this clonotype. The rearrangement links TRBV27 to TRBJ2-1; the D is unclear. There are 13 residues in the CDR3. Germline V lookup: CDR1 MNHEY, CDR2 SMNVEV (reference sequence). V lost 5 bases and J 8 bases, leaving 13 bases between the germline ends. CDR3 residues: CASSRRPFDEQFF. The CDR3 DNA sequence: TGTGCCAGCAGTCGGCGGCCTTTCGATGAGCAGTTCTTC.

The rearrangement links TRBV20-1 to TRBJ2-5; 10 positions match TRBD2. With 2 bases clipped from V and 1 base from J, the junction kept 7 bases outside the gene matches. In germline, CDR1 is DFQATT, CDR2 SNEGSKA (reference sequence). The CDR3 has 16 residues. The CDR3 DNA reads TGCAGTGCTAGATCCTTGGGACTAGCGCTCCAAGAGACCCAGTACTTC. This sequence encodes CSARSLGLALQETQYF.

This clonotype was recorded many times. The gene calls are TRBV29-1 and TRBJ1-2; D is possibly TRBD1 (6 bases). The CDR3 totals 13 residues. Per germline, CDR1 SQVTM and CDR2 ANQGSEA. V was clipped by 4 bases and J by 5 bases, with 14 bases between them. DNA for the CDR3: TGCAGCGTTGTGGCTGGGGGGCGTTATGGCTACACCTTC. It is translated as CSVVAGGRYGYTF.

The rearrangement joins TRBV4-2 to TRBJ2-2; 10 bases agree with TRBD1. Trimming took 2 bases from V and 4 from J; bases not matched to a gene: 7. Germline lookup yields CDR1 LGHNA and CDR2 YNFKEQ. This CDR3 has 17 residues. The CDR3 coding sequence is TGTGCCAGCAGCCAACACCGGGGACAGGGGCCCACCGGGGAGCTGTTTTTT. Protein: CASSQHRGQGPTGELFF.

The table lists this clonotype with many counts. This rearrangement joins TRBV20-1 to TRBJ2-3; D tentatively fits TRBD1 or TRBD2 (5 bases each). The germline gives CDR1 DFQATT, CDR2 SNEGSKA (reference sequence). The CDR3 extends over 15 amino acids. Trimming removed 6 bases at V and 2 bases at J, with 18 bases between. CDR3 protein: CSAGPGTPDTDTQYF. In DNA, the CDR3 is TGCAGTGCCGGTCCCGGGACCCCGGACACAGATACGCAGTATTTT.

This clonotype occurred a few times. The chain couples TRBV7-2 to TRBJ1-1; TRBD1 matches 7 bases. With 4 bases clipped from V and 5 bases from J, the junction kept 13 bases outside the gene matches. The CDR3 length is 16 residues. Germline lookup yields CDR1 SGHTA and CDR2 FQGNSA. CDR3 nucleotides: TGTGCCAGCAGCTCCCCCCCAGGGGGGCTAGATACTGAAGCTTTCTTT. Encoded protein: CASSSPPGGLDTEAFF.

This clonotype came up many times. The chain is built from TRBV7-9 and TRBJ2-4, with D possibly being TRBD1 (6 bases). The V end lost 5 bases, the J end lost 8 bases, and 16 bases lay between the germline ends. This CDR3 region has 14 residues. Germline assignment: CDR1 SEHNR and CDR2 FQNEAQ (reference sequence). The chain's CDR3 is CASSGRQVADIQYF. In DNA form, the CDR3 reads TGTGCCAGCAGCGGCAGACAGGTGGCTGACATTCAGTACTTC.

In this sample, this clonotype turned up a few times. The rearrangement uses TRBV7-2 and TRBJ2-1; the D gene is possibly TRBD1 (5 bases). Trimming left V 5 bases short and J 6 bases short, with 17 bases between. The CDR3 contains 15 residues. CDR1 and CDR2 from the germline V gene are SGHTA and FQGNSA. This CDR3 is CASSIRPDSPNEQFF. CDR3 in DNA: TGTGCCAGCAGCATCCGTCCCGACAGCCCCAATGAGCAGTTCTTC.